This T cell receptor (beta chain) comes out of a study of control samples from healthy donors and cancer patients. V was pared by 5 bases and J by 6 bases, with 2 bases of the junction left unmatched. Germline V CDR1 and CDR2: MNHEY, SMNVEV (reference sequence). The CDR3 is 14 residues long. The data were produced by immunoSEQ multiplex PCR, yet TCRdb's version contains in-frame clones alone and is incomplete. The table lists 90,000 to 100,000 clones, 79% of them singletons, with 10% to 13% in the top ten. The TCR originated in a woman in her thirties in good health. What was sequenced was blood. The chain joins TRBV27 to TRBJ2-1; 12 bases line up with TRBD2. The CDR3 region is CASSASGGANEQFF. Written as DNA, the CDR3 is TGTGCCAGCAGTGCTAGCGGGGGGGCCAATGAGCAGTTCTTC.